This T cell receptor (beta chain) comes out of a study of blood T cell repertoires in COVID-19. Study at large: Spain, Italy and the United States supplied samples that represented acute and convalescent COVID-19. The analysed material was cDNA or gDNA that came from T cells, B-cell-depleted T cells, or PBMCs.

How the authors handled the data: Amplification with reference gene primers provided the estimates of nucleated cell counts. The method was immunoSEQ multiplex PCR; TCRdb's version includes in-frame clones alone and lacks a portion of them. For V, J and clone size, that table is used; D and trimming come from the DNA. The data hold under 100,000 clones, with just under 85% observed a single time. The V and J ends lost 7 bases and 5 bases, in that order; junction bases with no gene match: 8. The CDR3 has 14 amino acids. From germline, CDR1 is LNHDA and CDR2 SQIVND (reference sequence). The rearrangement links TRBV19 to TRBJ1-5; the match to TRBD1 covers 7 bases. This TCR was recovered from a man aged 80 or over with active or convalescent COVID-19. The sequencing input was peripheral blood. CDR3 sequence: CASNDRARDQPQHF. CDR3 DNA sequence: TGTGCCAGTAACGACAGGGCACGGGATCAGCCCCAGCATTTT.